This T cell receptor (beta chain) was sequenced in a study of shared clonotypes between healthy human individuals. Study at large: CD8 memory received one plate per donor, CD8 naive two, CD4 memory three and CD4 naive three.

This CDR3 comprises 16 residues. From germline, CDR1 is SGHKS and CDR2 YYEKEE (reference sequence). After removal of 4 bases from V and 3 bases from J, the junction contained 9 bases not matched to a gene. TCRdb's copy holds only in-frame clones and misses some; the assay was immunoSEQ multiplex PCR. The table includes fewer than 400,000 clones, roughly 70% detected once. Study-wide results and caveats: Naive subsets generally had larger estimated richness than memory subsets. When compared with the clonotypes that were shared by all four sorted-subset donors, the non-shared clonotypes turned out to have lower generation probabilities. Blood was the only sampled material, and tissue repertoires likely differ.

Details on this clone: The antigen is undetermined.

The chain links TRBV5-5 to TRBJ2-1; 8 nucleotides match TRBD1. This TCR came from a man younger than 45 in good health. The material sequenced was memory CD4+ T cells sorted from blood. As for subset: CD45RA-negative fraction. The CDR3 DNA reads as TGTGCCAGCAGCACGCGGACAGGGTGGAACTACAATGAGCAGTTCTTC. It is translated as CASSTRTGWNYNEQFF.